This entry lists 24 T cell receptor beta chains sequenced from one sample in a study of identical twins. TCRdb reprocessed the 5' RACE reads via MiXCR and lists one record per CDR3 protein. The sample carries roughly 750,000 distinct CDR3 sequences, about 20% recorded once. The data also belong to a second study, concerning T cells expressing NK-cell markers.

Sample: PBMCs. The source of these receptors is a woman in her late teens or twenties in good health.

This clonotype was picked up many times. This rearrangement joins TRBV5-1 to TRBJ2-5; D not certain. Germline-derived CDR1 and CDR2 are SGHRS and YFSETQ. Trimming removed 0 bases from V and 4 bases from J, with 16 bases in between. This CDR3 has 16 amino acids. CDR3: CASSLGERIVGETQYF. For the CDR3, the DNA is TGCGCCAGCAGCTTGGGCGAGAGAATCGTGGGAGAGACCCAGTACTTC.

This clonotype appeared a few times. The gene calls are TRBV6-5 and TRBJ2-7; a possible D gene is TRBD2 (9 bases). The CDR3 is 18 residues long. The V gene lost 3 bases and the J gene lost 5 bases, with 26 bases spanning the gap. The germline V gene encodes CDR1 MNHEY and CDR2 SVGAGI. CDR3 sequence reads: CASSYTLGGTSRGHEQYF. The CDR3 bases are TGTGCCAGCAGTTATACCCTGGGAGGGACTAGCAGGGGGCACGAGCAGTACTTC.

The V gene is TRBV2, the J gene TRBJ2-7; D not certain. V lost 7 bases and J lost 3, with 10 bases in between. Germline loops: CDR1 SNHLY, CDR2 FYNNEI. The CDR3 has 12 residues. CDR3 in amino acids: CASTVGYYEQYF. The CDR3 coding sequence is TGTGCCAGCACCGTGGGATACTACGAGCAGTACTTC.

This clonotype has only a few counts. This chain uses TRBV12-3 or TRBV12-4 with TRBJ1-5; 11 bases align to TRBD1. The CDR3 totals 16 residues. The V segment lost 6 bases and the J segment 2 bases; nucleotides outside the gene matches: 6. The CDR3 DNA is TGTGCCAGCAGAGGACAGGGGGCACGGGGCAATCAGCCCCAGCATTTT. Translated, it gives CASRGQGARGNQPQHF.

Many counts were recorded for this clonotype. As DNA, the CDR3 is TGTGCCAGCAGGCAAGGGGCTGAAGCTTTCTTT. Amino acids: CASRQGAEAFF. This chain links TRBV6-6 with TRBJ1-1; possible D gene TRBD1, 5 bases. CDR3 length: 11 residues. Trimming cost V 6 bases and J 6 bases, with 8 bases left between them. Germline CDR1 is MNHNY and CDR2 is SVGAGI (reference sequence).

This rearrangement joins TRBV7-2 to TRBJ2-5; D ambiguous. The germline V gene has CDR1 SGHTA and CDR2 FQGNSA. The CDR3 is 14 residues long. V lost 7 bases, J lost 2 bases, and 14 bases lay in between. The CDR3 loop is CASTLRVSQETQYF. CDR3 sequence (DNA): TGTGCCAGCACCCTGCGAGTTTCTCAAGAGACCCAGTACTTC.

This clonotype was detected a few times. The CDR3 spells CASSYSRRLAGAYEQYF. The CDR3 region has the DNA TGTGCCAGCAGTTACTCGAGGCGGCTAGCGGGGGCCTACGAGCAGTACTTC. The chain has TRBV6-5 and TRBJ2-7; 10 positions match TRBD2. V lost 0 bases and J lost 2; bases outside the gene matches: 7. The CDR3 is 17 amino acids. CDR1 is MNHEY and CDR2 is SVGAGI in the germline V gene.

This clonotype was recorded a few times. In DNA, the CDR3 is TGCAGTGCTATGAGGCAGGGAAAGAGCGAGCAGTACTTC. Translating it yields CSAMRQGKSEQYF. This chain links TRBV20-1 with TRBJ2-7, with a tentative D call TRBD1 (5 bases). V was shortened by 4 bases and J by 6 bases, with 16 bases between the two germline ends. CDR3 length: 13 amino acids. Germline CDR1 reads DFQATT; CDR2 reads SNEGSKA (reference sequence).

The chain couples TRBV24-1 to TRBJ2-5; TRBD1 aligns across 11 bases. This CDR3 contains 15 residues. J was trimmed by 3 bases and V by 3 bases; bases with no gene match: 2. Germline V gives CDR1 KGHDR, CDR2 SFDVKD. The DNA for the CDR3 is TGTGCCACCAGTGATGGGGGACAGGGGGAAGAGACCCAGTACTTC. It encodes CATSDGGQGEETQYF.

This clonotype has more than one count but fewer than ten. The genes are TRBV10-2 and TRBJ2-3; D might be TRBD1 (6 bases). The germline CDR1 and CDR2 sequences are WSHSY and SAAADI. V lost 7 bases and J 3 bases, leaving 17 bases between the germline ends. The CDR3 extends over 15 amino acids. The CDR3 DNA is TGCGCCAGCACCGAACTGGGCAGGGGAACAGATACGCAGTATTTT. It encodes CASTELGRGTDTQYF.

This clonotype was detected a few times. The chain combines TRBV4-3 with TRBJ2-3; weak D call: TRBD2 (7 bases). Trimming removed 0 bases from V and 8 bases from J, with 12 bases in between. The germline V gene encodes CDR1 LGHNA and CDR2 YSLEER. CDR3 length: 14 amino acids. CDR3 protein: CASSQDGGAGTQYF. CDR3 bases: TGCGCCAGCAGCCAAGATGGGGGGGCCGGTACGCAGTATTTT.

This clonotype was detected only a few times. The rearrangement links TRBV12-3 or TRBV12-4 to TRBJ1-2; D may be TRBD1 (5 bases). V gave up 3 bases and J gave up 6 bases, with 11 bases separating them. The CDR3 loop spans 13 amino acids. The CDR3 DNA sequence: TGTGCCAGCAGTTTTTCAGGGTTCAATGGCTACACCTTC. Translation: CASSFSGFNGYTF.

There are a few counts of this clonotype. The chain couples TRBV20-1 to TRBJ2-1, with D possibly TRBD2 on 5 matching bases. The ends were cut back, 7 bases at V and 2 bases at J, with 21 bases in the middle. The CDR3 is 16 amino acids. Germline CDR1 reads DFQATT; CDR2 reads SNEGSKA (reference sequence). The CDR3 is CSERIFLTAAYNEQFF. In DNA, the CDR3 is TGCAGTGAGCGGATCTTCCTAACGGCGGCCTACAATGAGCAGTTCTTC.

The chain employs TRBV5-6 and TRBJ1-5; no reliable D call. The CDR3 length is 14 residues. V was shortened by 4 bases and J by 0 bases, with 8 bases between the two germline ends. The V gene's germline CDR1 is SGHDT and CDR2 YYEEEE. The CDR3 DNA sequence: TGTGCCAGCAGCGTAAAATTTAGCAATCAGCCCCAGCATTTT. Translation: CASSVKFSNQPQHF.

The chain employs TRBV20-1 and TRBJ2-7, with D hard to call. V gave up 3 bases and J gave up 0 bases, with 9 bases separating them. This CDR3 has 13 residues. CDR1 is DFQATT and CDR2 is SNEGSKA in the germline V gene (reference sequence). CDR3 region: CSASKRSSYEQYF. CDR3 coding DNA: TGCAGTGCTAGTAAGCGAAGCTCCTACGAGCAGTACTTC.

The chain has TRBV6-2 or TRBV6-3 and TRBJ2-5; perhaps TRBD1 as D (6 bases). In germline, CDR1 is MNHEY, CDR2 SVGEGT. The V end lost 6 bases, the J end lost 3 bases, and 8 bases lay between the germline ends. The CDR3 loop spans 12 amino acids. In DNA form, the CDR3 reads TGTGCCAGCAGGGGGGACAAAGAGACCCAGTACTTC. Its translation: CASRGDKETQYF.

This clonotype was picked up a small number of times. V gene TRBV9 combines with J gene TRBJ2-1, with TRBD2 identical over 9 bases. The CDR3 has 15 amino acids. The germline CDR1 and CDR2 sequences are SGDLS and YYNGEE. V lost 3 bases to trimming and J lost 4 bases; unmatched junction nucleotides: 5. Here the CDR3 DNA reads TGTGCCAGCAGCGAGTCTAGCGGGAATTACAATGAGCAGTTCTTC. It specifies CASSESSGNYNEQFF.

The chain joins TRBV5-1 to TRBJ1-1, with TRBD1 identical over 8 bases. Germline V gene data show CDR1 as SGHRS and CDR2 as YFSETQ. There are 15 residues in the CDR3. Trimming at V came to 4 bases and at J to 6 bases, leaving 11 bases not matched to a gene. CDR3 residues: CASSQRTGGSAEAFF. As DNA, the CDR3 is TGCGCCAGCAGCCAACGAACAGGGGGATCCGCTGAAGCTTTCTTT.

The chain links TRBV29-1 to TRBJ2-2, with D perhaps TRBD1 (6 bases). Germline V CDR1 and CDR2: SQVTM, ANQGSEA. V was cut by 5 bases and J by 0 bases, with 10 bases left in between. This CDR3 comprises 14 residues. CDR3 loop: CSVPDSANTGELFF. The CDR3 DNA sequence: TGCAGCGTTCCGGACAGCGCGAACACCGGGGAGCTGTTTTTT.

This chain links TRBV10-3 with TRBJ1-4, with 9 bases aligning to TRBD1. The V gene's germline CDR1 is ENHRY and CDR2 SYGVKD. Losses at the gene ends were 10 bases for V and 3 bases for J; bases not matched to a gene: 12. This CDR3 comprises 16 residues. In nucleotides, the CDR3 is TGTGCCAGCTCGGGACAGGGAAGAAGGGCTAATGAAAAACTGTTTTTT. Its protein is CASSGQGRRANEKLFF.

This clonotype appeared many times. The chain is built from TRBV20-1 and TRBJ2-1; D is undetermined. V lost 5 bases, J lost 6 bases, and 20 bases lay in between. The CDR3 loop spans 15 amino acids. Germline CDR1 and CDR2: DFQATT and SNEGSKA (reference sequence). CDR3 loop: CSAESSRASPNEQFF. In nucleotides, the CDR3 is TGCAGTGCTGAATCGAGCCGAGCGTCCCCCAATGAGCAGTTCTTC.

As to this clonotype: The junction departs from the called germline gene at one end, perhaps through a read error. This rearrangement joins TRBV20-1 to TRBJ1-5; tentative D call: TRBD1 (5 bases). This CDR3 has 11 residues. The V gene's germline CDR1 is DFQATT and CDR2 SNEGSKA (reference sequence). The CDR3 DNA reads as TGCAGCCCTAAGGGGAGTCAGCCTCAGCATTTT. It encodes CSPKGSQPQHF.

V gene TRBV20-1 combines with J gene TRBJ2-7, with 11 bases that match TRBD2. CDR1 and CDR2 (germline): DFQATT, SNEGSKA (reference sequence). The CDR3 consists of 14 residues. The J segment lost 0 bases and the V segment lost 6 bases, leaving 4 bases of the junction unmatched. CDR3 in amino acids: CSAAGTSGSYEQYF. The CDR3 bases are TGCAGTGCGGCCGGGACTAGCGGCTCCTACGAGCAGTACTTC.

V and J are TRBV27 and TRBJ1-5; D not resolved. V shed 0 bases and J shed 7 bases, with 13 bases lying between them. Germline V gene lookup returns CDR1 MNHEY and CDR2 SMNVEV (reference sequence). The CDR3 totals 15 residues. The CDR3 reads CASSLSSGSPQPQHF. For the CDR3, the DNA is TGTGCCAGCAGTTTATCCTCGGGCAGCCCCCAGCCCCAGCATTTT.